Below are 20 T cell receptor beta chains sequenced from a single sample in a study of cytomegalovirus exposure and HLA in healthy donors. The PCR had 60 Vbeta and 13 Jbeta primers. Data came from immunoSEQ multiplex PCR; TCRdb stores just in-frame clones and leaves some out. The sample has roughly 110,000 clones, about 80% seen once. Sequencing input: PBMCs. The receptors stem from a man in his thirties or forties in good health and CMV-seronegative.

This clone was found once. The chain links TRBV2 to TRBJ2-3; tentative D call: TRBD2 (6 bases). V lost 3 bases, J lost 1 base, and 11 bases lay in between. There are 15 residues in the CDR3. Germline CDR1 reads SNHLY; CDR2 reads FYNNEI. As DNA, the CDR3 is TGTGCCAGCAGTGACCAGTCGGGGGGCACAGATACGCAGTATTTT. Amino acids: CASSDQSGGTDTQYF.

The chain combines TRBV9 with TRBJ1-2, with 9 bases fitting TRBD1. Germline CDR1 and CDR2: SGDLS and YYNGEE. Trimming took 3 bases from V and 6 from J; bases not matched to a gene: 9. The CDR3 sequence is 15 residues long. In DNA, the CDR3 is TGTGCCAGCAGCGCCCCGGGACAGGGAAAAGATGGCTACACCTTC. Amino acid sequence: CASSAPGQGKDGYTF.

This clone was detected only a few times. The J gene is TRBJ2-7, the V gene TRBV5-6, with D possibly being TRBD1 (5 bases). Deletions cut 4 bases from V and 1 base from J, with 15 bases between. The CDR3 totals 15 residues. Per germline, CDR1 SGHDT and CDR2 YYEEEE. The CDR3 loop reads CASSLLGALSYEQYF. In nucleotides, the CDR3 is TGTGCCAGCAGCCTCTTAGGGGCACTATCCTACGAGCAGTACTTC.

In DNA form, the CDR3 reads TGTGCCAGCAGTTTATCGAAGACAGGGGGCGCAGGTGAAAAACTGTTTTTT. Protein sequence: CASSLSKTGGAGEKLFF. V is TRBV2 and J is TRBJ1-4; 10 bases line up with TRBD1. The trim removed 5 bases at V and 7 bases at J, leaving 13 bases unmatched. The CDR3 runs 17 residues. The V gene's germline CDR1 is SNHLY and CDR2 FYNNEI.

This clone has more than one count but fewer than ten. The chain has TRBV5-4 and TRBJ2-2; D ambiguous. Per the germline V gene, CDR1 is SGHNT and CDR2 is YYREEE (reference sequence). V was clipped by 0 bases and J by 3 bases, with 18 bases between them. The CDR3 is 18 residues long. CDR3 bases: TGTGCCAGCAGCTTGGGAGGCTCATACCCTTCTTACACCGGGGAGCTGTTTTTT. This codes for CASSLGGSYPSYTGELFF.

The chain combines TRBV27 with TRBJ2-7; D may be TRBD2 (5 bases). Looked up from germline, CDR1 is MNHEY and CDR2 is SMNVEV (reference sequence). This CDR3 comprises 13 residues. V dropped 4 bases and J dropped 1 base, with 8 bases sitting between them. In DNA, the CDR3 is TGTGCCAGCAGTTATAGACTATCCTACGAGCAGTACTTC. Its translation: CASSYRLSYEQYF.

The gene calls are TRBV2 and TRBJ2-5, with D possibly matching TRBD2 (5 bases). Germline V gene sequence: CDR1 SNHLY, CDR2 FYNNEI. The V gene lost 5 bases and the J gene lost 3 bases, with 7 bases spanning the gap. This CDR3 has 12 amino acids. This CDR3 reads CASSPGKETQYF. CDR3 coding DNA: TGTGCCAGCAGTCCGGGAAAAGAGACCCAGTACTTC.

The DNA of the CDR3 is TGTGCCAGCAGCGGGACTAGCGTTGGTACCGGGGAGCTGTTTTTT. Amino acid sequence: CASSGTSVGTGELFF. J is TRBJ2-2 and V is TRBV7-9, with 10 nucleotides matching TRBD2. In germline, CDR1 is SEHNR, CDR2 FQNEAQ (reference sequence). V gave up 5 bases and J gave up 5 bases; unmatched junction bases: 5. This CDR3 comprises 15 residues.

The chain joins TRBV4-2 to TRBJ1-3; D is perhaps TRBD1 (5 bases). V gave up 3 bases and J gave up 7 bases, with 13 bases separating them. Germline values: CDR1 LGHNA, CDR2 YNFKEQ. This CDR3 region has 14 residues. This CDR3 is CASSHSGGGNTIYF. CDR3 nucleotides: TGTGCCAGCAGCCACTCGGGGGGAGGGAACACCATATATTTT.

A few counts support this clone. The chain recombines TRBV6-5 with TRBJ2-5; unclear D gene. The germline CDR1 and CDR2 sequences are MNHEY and SVGAGI. This CDR3 is built from 15 residues. Trimming removed 6 bases at V and 7 bases at J, with 21 bases between. The CDR3 region is CASRVTQGRSGTQYF. CDR3 coding DNA: TGTGCCAGCAGAGTTACTCAAGGCAGATCGGGGACCCAGTACTTC.

The chain employs TRBV4-2 and TRBJ2-3; 7 positions match TRBD1. V dropped 2 bases and J dropped 0; count of bases not matched to a gene: 5. The CDR3 is 16 amino acids. The germline V gene has CDR1 LGHNA and CDR2 YNFKEQ. CDR3 sequence: CASSQKGAPSTDTQYF. The DNA of the CDR3 is TGTGCCAGCAGCCAAAAGGGGGCACCTAGCACAGATACGCAGTATTTT.

V and J are TRBV9 and TRBJ2-7; the D gene is possibly TRBD2 (6 bases). Between the trimmed V and J ends, which lost 3 bases and 3 bases, there was a span of 13 bases. Germline V gene sequence: CDR1 SGDLS, CDR2 YYNGEE. This CDR3 is built from 14 residues. This CDR3 reads CASSAGTGNYEQYF. CDR3 nucleotide sequence: TGTGCCAGCAGCGCGGGGACTGGAAACTACGAGCAGTACTTC.

This rearrangement joins TRBV9 to TRBJ2-1, with 9 bases matching TRBD2. V dropped 0 bases and J dropped 8; count of bases not matched to a gene: 6. The CDR3 totals 15 residues. CDR1 and CDR2 from the germline V gene are SGDLS and YYNGEE. CDR3 amino acids: CASSVVAGEWDEQFF. The CDR3 DNA reads as TGTGCCAGCAGCGTAGTAGCGGGAGAGTGGGATGAGCAGTTCTTC.

The rearrangement links TRBV4-2 to TRBJ2-1, with a tentative D call TRBD1 (6 bases). Trimming stripped 4 bases from V and 0 bases from J, with 10 bases between. The CDR3 is made up of 15 amino acids. The germline CDR1 and CDR2 sequences are LGHNA and YNFKEQ. CDR3 protein: CASSRAGDSYNEQFF. The CDR3 DNA sequence: TGTGCCAGCAGCCGCGCAGGGGACTCCTACAATGAGCAGTTCTTC.

The CDR3 DNA reads as TGCAGCGTTACAGGGGACGGCTACACCTTC. Translation: CSVTGDGYTF. The V call is TRBV29-1, the J call TRBJ1-2, with 7 bases identical to TRBD1. V was pared by 5 bases and J by 8 bases, with 2 bases of the junction left unmatched. Germline loops: CDR1 SQVTM, CDR2 ANQGSEA. CDR3 length: 10 amino acids.

The V call is TRBV18, the J call TRBJ2-5, with 8 bases identical to TRBD1. The CDR3 is 15 amino acids. Germline V gene data show CDR1 as KGHSH and CDR2 as LQKENI. The ends lost 1 base at V and 2 bases at J; junction bases unmatched: 3. CDR3 DNA: TGTGCCAGCTCACCACTCGACAGGGGTCAAGAGACCCAGTACTTC. This gives the protein CASSPLDRGQETQYF.

DNA of the CDR3: TGTGCCACCAGCTGGGGCAGAAACACTGAAGCTTTCTTT. Encoded protein: CATSWGRNTEAFF. V is TRBV15 and J is TRBJ1-1; perhaps TRBD1 as D (5 bases). The CDR3 extends over 13 amino acids. Deletions cut 5 bases from V and 2 bases from J, with 9 bases between. Germline V gene data show CDR1 as LNHNV and CDR2 as YYDKDF (reference sequence).

This clone occurred a few times. The chain has TRBV9 and TRBJ2-7; the D gene is possibly TRBD2 (5 bases). CDR1 is SGDLS and CDR2 is YYNGEE in the germline V gene. The CDR3 runs 13 residues. V shed 0 bases and J shed 5 bases, with 9 bases lying between them. The CDR3 DNA is TGTGCCAGCAGCGTAGGCGTGGAGGACGAGCAGTACTTC. This sequence encodes CASSVGVEDEQYF.

CDR3 DNA: TGTGCCAGCAGCTTATTAGCGGGGGGACAAGAGACCCAGTACTTC. The encoded protein is CASSLLAGGQETQYF. The chain has TRBV7-3 and TRBJ2-5; the match to TRBD2 covers 10 bases. Per the germline V gene, CDR1 is SGHTA and CDR2 is FQGTGA. The V gene end was trimmed by 2 bases and the J gene end by 2 bases; junction bases not matched to a gene: 2. The CDR3 is made up of 15 amino acids.

The chain combines TRBV29-1 with TRBJ2-2; TRBD2 matches at 8 bases. CDR3 length: 17 amino acids. Germline CDR1 is SQVTM and CDR2 is ANQGSEA. Trimming cost V 0 bases and J 2 bases; bases outside gene matches: 8. The CDR3 loop reads CSVEDREGTANTGELFF. CDR3 nucleotides: TGCAGCGTTGAAGATCGGGAGGGGACGGCCAACACCGGGGAGCTGTTTTTT.